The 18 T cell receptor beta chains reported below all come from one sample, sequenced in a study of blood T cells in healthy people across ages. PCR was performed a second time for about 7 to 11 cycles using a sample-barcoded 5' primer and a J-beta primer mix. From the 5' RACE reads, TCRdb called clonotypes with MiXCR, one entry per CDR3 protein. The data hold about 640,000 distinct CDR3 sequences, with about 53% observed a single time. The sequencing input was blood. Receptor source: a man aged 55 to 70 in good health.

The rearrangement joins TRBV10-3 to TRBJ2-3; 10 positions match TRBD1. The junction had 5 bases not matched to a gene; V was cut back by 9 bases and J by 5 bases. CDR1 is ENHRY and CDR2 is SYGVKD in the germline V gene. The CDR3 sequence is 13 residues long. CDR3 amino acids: CAIGTGEGDTQYF. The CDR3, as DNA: TGTGCCATAGGGACAGGGGAAGGAGATACGCAGTATTTT.

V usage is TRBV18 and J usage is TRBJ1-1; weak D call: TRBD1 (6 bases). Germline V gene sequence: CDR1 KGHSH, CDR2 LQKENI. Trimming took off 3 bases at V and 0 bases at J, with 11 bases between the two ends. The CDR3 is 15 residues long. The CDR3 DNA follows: TGTGCCAGCTCACCGCCAGGGGTCATGAACACTGAAGCTTTCTTT. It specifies CASSPPGVMNTEAFF.

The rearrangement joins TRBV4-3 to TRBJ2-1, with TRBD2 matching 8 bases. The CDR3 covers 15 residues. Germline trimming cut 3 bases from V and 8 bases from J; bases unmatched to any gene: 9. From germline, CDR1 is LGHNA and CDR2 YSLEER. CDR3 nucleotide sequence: TGCGCCAGCAGCCACCGAAGCGGGAGAGCGGATGAGCAGTTCTTC. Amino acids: CASSHRSGRADEQFF.

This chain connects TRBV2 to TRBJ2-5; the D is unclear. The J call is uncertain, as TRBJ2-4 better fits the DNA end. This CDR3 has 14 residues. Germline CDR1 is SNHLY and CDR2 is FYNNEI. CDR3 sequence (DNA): TGTGCCAGCAGTGTTGGTAGGGCCAAAAACATTCAGTACTTC. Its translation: CASSVGRAKNIQYF.

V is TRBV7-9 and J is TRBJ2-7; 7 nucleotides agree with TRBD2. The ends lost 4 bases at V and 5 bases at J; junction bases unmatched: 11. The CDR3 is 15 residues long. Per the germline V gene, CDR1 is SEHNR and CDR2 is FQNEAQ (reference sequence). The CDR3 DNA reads TGTGCCAGCAGCTGGGGCGGGAGTAGCGGCCACGAGCAGTACTTC. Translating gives CASSWGGSSGHEQYF.

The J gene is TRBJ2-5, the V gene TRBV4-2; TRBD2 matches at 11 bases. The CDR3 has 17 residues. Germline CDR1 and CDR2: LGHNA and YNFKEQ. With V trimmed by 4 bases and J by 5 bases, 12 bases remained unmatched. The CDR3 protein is CASSPQLAGDPRETQYF. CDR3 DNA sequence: TGTGCCAGCAGCCCACAACTAGCGGGGGACCCCCGTGAGACCCAGTACTTC.

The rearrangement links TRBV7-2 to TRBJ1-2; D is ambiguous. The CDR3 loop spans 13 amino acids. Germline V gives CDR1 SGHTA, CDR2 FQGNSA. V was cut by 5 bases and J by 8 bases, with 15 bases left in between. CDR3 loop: CASSGAGSGGYTF. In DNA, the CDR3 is TGTGCCAGCAGCGGAGCGGGGAGTGGGGGCTACACCTTC. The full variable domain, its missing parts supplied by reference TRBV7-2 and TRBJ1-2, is GAGVSQSPSNKVTEKGKDVELRCDPISGHTALYWYRQSLGQGLEFLIYFQGNSAPDKSGLPSDRFSAERTGGSVSTLTIQRTQQEDSAVYLCASSGAGSGGYTFGSGTRLTVV.

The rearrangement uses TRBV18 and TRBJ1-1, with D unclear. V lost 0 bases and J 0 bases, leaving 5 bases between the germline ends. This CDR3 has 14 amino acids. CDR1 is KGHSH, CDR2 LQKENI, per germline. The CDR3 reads CASSPPRVNTEAFF. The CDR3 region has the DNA TGTGCCAGCTCACCACCGAGAGTGAACACTGAAGCTTTCTTT. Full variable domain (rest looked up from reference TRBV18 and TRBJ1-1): NAGVMQNPRHLVRRRGQEARLRCSPMKGHSHVYWYRQLPEEGLKFMVYLQKENIIDESGMPKERFSAEFPKEGPSILRIQQVVRGDSAAYFCASSPPRVNTEAFFGQGTRLTVV.

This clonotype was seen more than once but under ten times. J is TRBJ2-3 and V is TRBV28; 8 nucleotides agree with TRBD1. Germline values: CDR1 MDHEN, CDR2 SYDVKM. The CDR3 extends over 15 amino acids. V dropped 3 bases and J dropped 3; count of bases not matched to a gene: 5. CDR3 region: CASSLVGQETDTQYF. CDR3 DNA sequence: TGTGCCAGCAGTTTGGTGGGACAGGAGACAGATACGCAGTATTTT. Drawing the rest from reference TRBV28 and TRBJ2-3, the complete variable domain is DVKVTQSSRYLVKRTGEKVFLECVQDMDHENMFWYRQDPGLGLRLIYFSYDVKMKEKGDIPEGYSVSREKKERFSLILESASTNQTSMYLCASSLVGQETDTQYFGPGTRLTVL.

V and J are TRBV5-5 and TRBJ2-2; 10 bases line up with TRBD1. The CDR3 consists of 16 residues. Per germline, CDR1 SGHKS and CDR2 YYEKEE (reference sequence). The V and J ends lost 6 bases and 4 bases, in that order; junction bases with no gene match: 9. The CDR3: CASNFRTGGPTGELFF. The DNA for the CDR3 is TGTGCCAGCAACTTTAGGACAGGGGGTCCCACCGGGGAGCTGTTTTTT.

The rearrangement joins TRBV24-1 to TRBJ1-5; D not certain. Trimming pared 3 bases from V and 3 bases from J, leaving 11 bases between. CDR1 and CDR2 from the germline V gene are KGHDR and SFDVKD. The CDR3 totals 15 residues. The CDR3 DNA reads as TGTGCCACCAGTGATCCGATTGGATTCAATCAGCCCCAGCATTTT. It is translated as CATSDPIGFNQPQHF.

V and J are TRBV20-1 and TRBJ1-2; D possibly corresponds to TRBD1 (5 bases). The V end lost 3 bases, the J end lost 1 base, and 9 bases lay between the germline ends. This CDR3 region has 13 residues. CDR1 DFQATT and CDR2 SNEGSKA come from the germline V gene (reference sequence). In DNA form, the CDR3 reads TGCAGTGCTAGCGACAGCGTTAACTATGGCTACACCTTC. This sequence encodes CSASDSVNYGYTF.

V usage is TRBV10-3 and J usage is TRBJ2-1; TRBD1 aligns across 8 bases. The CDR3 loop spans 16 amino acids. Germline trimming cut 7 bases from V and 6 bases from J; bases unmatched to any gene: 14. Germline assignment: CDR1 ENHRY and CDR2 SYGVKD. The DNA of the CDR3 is TGTGCCATCACCTCCGGGACAGGCCCCATCGGCAATGAGCAGTTCTTC. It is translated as CAITSGTGPIGNEQFF.

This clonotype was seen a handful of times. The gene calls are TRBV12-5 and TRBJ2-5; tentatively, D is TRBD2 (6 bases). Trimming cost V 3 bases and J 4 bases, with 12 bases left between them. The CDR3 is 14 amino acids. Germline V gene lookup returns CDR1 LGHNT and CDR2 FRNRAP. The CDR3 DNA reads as TGTGCTAGTGGTTTCGGCGGGGTTGGAGAGACCCAGTACTTC. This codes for CASGFGGVGETQYF.

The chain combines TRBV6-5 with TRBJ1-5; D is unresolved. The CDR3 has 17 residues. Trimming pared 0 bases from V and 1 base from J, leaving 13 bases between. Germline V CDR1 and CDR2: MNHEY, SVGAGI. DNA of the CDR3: TGTGCCAGCAGTTACTCGGCAGGCAAGAGGAGCAATCAGCCCCAGCATTTT. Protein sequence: CASSYSAGKRSNQPQHF.

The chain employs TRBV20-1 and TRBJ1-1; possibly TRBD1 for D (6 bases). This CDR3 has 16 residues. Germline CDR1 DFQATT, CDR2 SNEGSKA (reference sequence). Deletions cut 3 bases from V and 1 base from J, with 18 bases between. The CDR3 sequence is CSASRGGPGANTEAFF. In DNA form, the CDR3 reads TGCAGTGCTAGTAGGGGGGGACCCGGAGCGAACACTGAAGCTTTCTTT.

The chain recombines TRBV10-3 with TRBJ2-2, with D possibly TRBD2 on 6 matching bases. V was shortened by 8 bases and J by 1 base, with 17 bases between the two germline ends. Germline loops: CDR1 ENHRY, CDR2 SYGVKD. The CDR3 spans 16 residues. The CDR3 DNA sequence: TGTGCCATCGTCGTGAACGGGGGTGAGAACACCGGGGAGCTGTTTTTT. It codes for CAIVVNGGENTGELFF.

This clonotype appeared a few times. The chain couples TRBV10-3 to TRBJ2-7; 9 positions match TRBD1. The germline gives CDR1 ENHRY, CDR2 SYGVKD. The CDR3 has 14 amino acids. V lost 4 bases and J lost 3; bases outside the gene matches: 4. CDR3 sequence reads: CAISVGTGLYEQYF. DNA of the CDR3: TGTGCCATCAGTGTCGGGACAGGGCTCTACGAGCAGTACTTC.